These 13 T cell receptor beta chains were sequenced from one sample in a study of blood T cell repertoires in COVID-19 (dated by TCRdb to 2020 to 2022). Libraries were built with the immunoSEQ multiplex PCR assay. TCRdb took over this immuneACCESS table, retaining in-frame rearrangements with V and J assigned. Such tables are incomplete; in checked studies, under half of the missing clones stem from an unresolved V gene, and the remainder is unexplained. Recorded for this sample are around 300,000 clones; more than 75% of them occurred a single time. The ten largest account for 2% to 2.5% of the sample. Material for sequencing was PBMCs or T cells enriched from blood (not recorded which). The receptors were gathered from a woman aged 55-69 years in a cohort exposed to, infected with or recovered from COVID-19 (not recorded which).

About this clone itself: Within the sample, other DNA sequences also encode this same CDR3. V is TRBV3-1 (or the pseudogene TRBV3-2) and J is TRBJ1-2; the D gene is possibly TRBD1 (5 bases). Trimming took 4 bases from V and 5 from J, leaving 8 bases between them. CDR3 length: 12 residues. Germline lookup yields CDR1 LGHDT and CDR2 YNNKEL (reference sequence). The CDR3 protein is CASSPTGYGYTF. CDR3 coding DNA: TGTGCCAGCAGCCCAACAGGTTATGGCTACACCTTC.

V is TRBV2 and J is TRBJ2-3, with 9 bases aligning to TRBD1. Germline V gene data show CDR1 as SNHLY and CDR2 as FYNNEI. V was pared by 6 bases and J by 4 bases, with 11 bases of the junction left unmatched. This CDR3 is 16 amino acids long. This chain's CDR3 is CASSVPGQGAPDTQYF. For the CDR3, the DNA is TGTGCCAGCAGCGTTCCGGGACAGGGTGCCCCAGATACGCAGTATTTT. Full variable domain (missing parts from reference TRBV2 and TRBJ2-3): EPEVTQTPSHQVTQMGQEVILRCVPISNHLYFYWYRQILGQKVEFLVSFYNNEISEKSEIFDDQFSVERPDGSNFTLKIRSTKLEDSAMYFCASSVPGQGAPDTQYFGPGTRLTVL.

This sequence joins TRBV10-3 and TRBJ2-1; 7 nucleotides line up with TRBD2. Trimming cost V 6 bases and J 0 bases; bases outside gene matches: 8. Germline-derived CDR1 and CDR2 are ENHRY and SYGVKD. This CDR3 is built from 16 residues. The DNA for the CDR3 is TGTGCCATCAGCAGACTAGCAGAAAGCTCCTACAATGAGCAGTTCTTC. Translating gives CAISRLAESSYNEQFF.

This clone has a single count. The V call is TRBV7-2, the J call TRBJ2-3, with TRBD2 matching over 8 bases. Germline V gene sequence: CDR1 SGHTA, CDR2 FQGNSA. This CDR3 has 16 amino acids. V was clipped by 3 bases and J by 4 bases; unmatched bases: 9. CDR3: CASSLGVAGPADTQYF. For the CDR3, the DNA is TGTGCCAGCAGCTTGGGAGTAGCGGGACCGGCAGATACGCAGTATTTT.

V usage is TRBV13 and J usage is TRBJ2-7; maybe TRBD1 (5 bases). The V end was cut by 4 bases, the J end by 3 bases, with 13 bases between. CDR1 is PRHDT and CDR2 is FYEKMQ in the germline V gene (reference sequence). The CDR3 spans 14 residues. The CDR3, as DNA: TGTGCCAGCAGCTCCAGGGTAGTCCTCTACGAGCAGTACTTC. Its protein product is CASSSRVVLYEQYF.

This clone was picked up one time. V and J are TRBV5-1 and TRBJ1-2, with 11 bases identical to TRBD1. Germline V gives CDR1 SGHRS, CDR2 YFSETQ. The CDR3 length is 17 residues. Unmatched junction bases numbered 6, after V lost 0 bases and J lost 2 bases. The CDR3 DNA is TGCGCCAGCAGCTTGGGGACAGGGGGCGACATAAACTATGGCTACACCTTC. As protein: CASSLGTGGDINYGYTF.

CDR3 sequence: CASSYGPGVVEEQFF. The CDR3 DNA reads TGTGCCAGCAGTTACGGGCCGGGAGTGGTGGAAGAGCAGTTCTTC. The J gene is TRBJ2-1, the V gene TRBV6-5; weak D call: TRBD2 (6 bases). V lost 2 bases to trimming and J lost 10 bases, with 18 bases between them. The CDR3 is made up of 15 amino acids. Germline values: CDR1 MNHEY, CDR2 SVGAGI.

This clone was observed a single time. The rearrangement uses TRBV18 and TRBJ2-1, with 12 bases matching TRBD2. The CDR3 loop spans 16 amino acids. Per the germline V gene, CDR1 is KGHSH and CDR2 is LQKENI. With V trimmed by 1 base and J by 9 bases, 7 bases remained unmatched. The CDR3 region is CASSPLGTSGSPEQFF. For the CDR3, the DNA is TGTGCCAGCTCACCACTAGGGACTAGCGGGTCCCCTGAGCAGTTCTTC.

The chain recombines TRBV24-1 with TRBJ2-3; no clear D gene. The V gene lost 3 bases and the J gene lost 2 bases, with 5 bases spanning the gap. The CDR3 totals 13 residues. Germline V CDR1 and CDR2: KGHDR, SFDVKD. This CDR3 is CATSDPVTDTQYF. In DNA, the CDR3 is TGTGCCACCAGTGATCCCGTCACAGATACGCAGTATTTT.

This chain connects TRBV19 to TRBJ2-1; D possibly corresponds to TRBD2 (6 bases). Per the germline V gene, CDR1 is LNHDA and CDR2 is SQIVND (reference sequence). Trimming shortened V by 3 bases and J by 8 bases, and 17 bases separated the two germline ends. The CDR3 totals 15 residues. The CDR3 coding sequence is TGTGCCAGTAGTATTTCCAGTGGAGGGGTTTATGAGCAGTTCTTC. It encodes CASSISSGGVYEQFF.

The gene calls are TRBV28 and TRBJ2-2; possibly TRBD2 for D (7 bases). Germline V lookup: CDR1 MDHEN, CDR2 SYDVKM. CDR3 size: 17 residues. V lost 7 bases and J lost 7, with 25 bases in between. The CDR3 coding sequence is TGTGCCAGCACCCGGGGGAGGGGGTTTCCCCAGGGCGGGGAGCTGTTTTTT. Translation: CASTRGRGFPQGGELFF. The full variable domain, with the rest looked up from reference TRBV28 and TRBJ2-2, is DVKVTQSSRYLVKRTGEKVFLECVQDMDHENMFWYRQDPGLGLRLIYFSYDVKMKEKGDIPEGYSVSREKKERFSLILESASTNQTSMYLCASTRGRGFPQGGELFFGEGSRLTVL.

The chain has TRBV24-1 and TRBJ2-1, with 9 bases matching TRBD2. The CDR3 has 16 residues. The germline V gene encodes CDR1 KGHDR and CDR2 SFDVKD. V shed 4 bases and J 9 bases; nucleotides not matched to a gene: 12. Here the CDR3 reads CATSEPVAGGPGEQFF. The CDR3 DNA follows: TGTGCCACCAGTGAGCCCGTGGCGGGAGGGCCGGGTGAGCAGTTCTTC.

The rearrangement links TRBV6-4 to TRBJ1-6; 7 bases line up with TRBD1. The CDR3 extends over 14 amino acids. With V trimmed by 2 bases and J by 6 bases, 1 base remained unmatched. In germline, CDR1 is MRHNA, CDR2 SNTAGT. CDR3 nucleotides: TGTGCCAGCAGTGACGGGACAGTTAATTCACCCCTCCACTTT. Translation gives CASSDGTVNSPLHF.